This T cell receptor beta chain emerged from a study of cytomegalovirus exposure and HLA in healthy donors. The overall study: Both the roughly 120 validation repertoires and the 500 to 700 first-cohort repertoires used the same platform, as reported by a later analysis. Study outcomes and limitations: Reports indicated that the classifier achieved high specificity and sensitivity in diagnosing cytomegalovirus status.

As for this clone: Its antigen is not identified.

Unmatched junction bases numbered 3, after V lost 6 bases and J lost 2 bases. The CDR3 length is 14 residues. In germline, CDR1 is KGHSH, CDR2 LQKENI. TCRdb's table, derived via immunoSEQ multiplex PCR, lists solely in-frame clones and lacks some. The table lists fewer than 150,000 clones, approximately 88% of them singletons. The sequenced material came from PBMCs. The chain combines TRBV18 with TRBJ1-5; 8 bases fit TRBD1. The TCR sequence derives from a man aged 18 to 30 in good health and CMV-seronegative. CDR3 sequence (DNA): TGTGCCAGCTCTCCGACAGGGGGCAATCAGCCCCAGCATTTT. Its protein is CASSPTGGNQPQHF.